This TCR beta chain was found in a study of human T cells and chemical hapten exposure. Study context: It was small differences in pooled library volume that mainly caused per-sample TCR yields to vary.

This sample's time point: patch test 3, about 24 weeks after DPC sensitization. As for treatment: therapeutic diphenylcyclopropenone sensitization with weekly scalp DPC. Within the library, unique molecular identifiers were attached to each individual cDNA molecule. TCRdb used MiXCR to reprocess the RACE reads, holding one entry per CDR3 protein. The repertoire holds about 97,000 distinct CDR3 sequences, with 25% to 30% as singletons. Trimming at V came to 4 bases and at J to 3 bases, leaving 17 bases not matched to a gene. Germline assignment: CDR1 SGHRS and CDR2 YFSETQ. This CDR3 spans 18 amino acids. This clonotype was found a few times.

V and J are TRBV5-1 and TRBJ2-7; 9 nucleotides agree with TRBD2. The receptor was isolated from a man aged 40-55 years with alopecia areata. Some clones in this sample may be carry-over from other donors' samples. Sample: whole blood, taken in connection with sensitization to the hapten diphenylcyclopropenone (DPC). The CDR3 reads CASSLEPNLGLALYEQYF. In DNA form, the CDR3 reads TGCGCCAGCAGCCTTGAACCCAATCTGGGACTAGCCCTCTACGAGCAGTACTTC.